This T cell receptor (beta chain) was sequenced in a study of T cells in localized non-small cell lung cancer (TCRdb year 2020). Context from the whole study: T cell repertoires of approximately 250 early-stage NSCLC patients were analyzed, with tumors being compared against uninvolved tumor-adjacent lungs. The cohort comprised roughly 240 treatment-naïve NSCLC patients with resected, localized lung tumors. Of the NSCLC patients, 129 were male and around 99 were female, and the mean age was approximately 66 years. General conclusions and limits of the study: Because multi-region tumor sequencing was not performed, intratumor heterogeneity could not be ruled out. Since the design was exploratory, TCR variables were selected using unadjusted p-values with no false-discovery rate correction. A median of about 53 of the top 100 tumor clones were detected in paired uninvolved adjacent lung, and some 28 of these tumor clones were also found among the top 100 clones of the paired uninvolved adjacent lung. Higher T cell density in blood was associated with longer overall survival, whereas higher clonality in adjacent lung was associated with shorter survival. The highest T cell clonality was observed in uninvolved tumor-adjacent lung, where clonality exceeded that of tumor, suggesting that antigenic responses were more focused in uninvolved tumor-adjacent lung.

TCR beta CDR3 regions were sequenced from DNA using the immunoSEQ Assay. In the authors' own workflow: To compute T cell density, TCR beta template counts were normalized to usable DNA, which was estimated by amplifying housekeeping genes. Richness was estimated with the preseqR package, extrapolating to 400,000 templates for PBMC samples and 120,000 templates for tissue samples. Clonality was taken to be one minus Pielou's evenness. Tissue-enriched TCRs were identified through differential abundance testing performed on productive amino-acid clonotypes, with a minimum total count of 5 and an alpha of 0.1. Repertoire overlap between compartments was quantified with the Jaccard Index and Morisita Overlap Index. TCR beta CDR3s were clustered by GLIPH together with public tetramer-defined viral CDR3s, and at least three viral sequences plus V-gene enrichment were required for viral motifs. TCRdb limited this immuneACCESS table to in-frame rearrangements with V and J called. A share of clones is missing; checked studies link under half to unresolved V genes, and the rest is unexplained. The V and J calls and clone size were taken over from that table, and D and trimming were inferred from the DNA. The sample table holds 7,500 to 10,000 clones, of which under 50% were seen once. Roughly 3.8% of the sample comes from the top ten.

Germline trimming amounts to 9 bases on V and 5 bases on J, with 8 as the count of junction bases outside the gene matches. Taken from cysteine to phenylalanine, the CDR3 has 13 residues. Here the CDR3 DNA is all that survives: 39 bases in frame from base 1. The germline V gene (reference sequence) supplies CDR1 LNHDA and CDR2 SQIVND. Comments on this clone: Its antigen is unknown. The input lacks base qualities; no much larger clone sits a single base away.

The receptor comes from a woman aged 35-75 years with stage I lung adenocarcinoma. Sequencing used lymph node tissue, obtained before any cancer treatment. The chain links TRBV19 with TRBJ2-7; 9 junctional bases match TRBD1. The DNA is TGTGCCAGCCGCCCCCGGGACAGGGACGAGCAGTACTTC. Its protein reads: CASRPRDRDEQYF.